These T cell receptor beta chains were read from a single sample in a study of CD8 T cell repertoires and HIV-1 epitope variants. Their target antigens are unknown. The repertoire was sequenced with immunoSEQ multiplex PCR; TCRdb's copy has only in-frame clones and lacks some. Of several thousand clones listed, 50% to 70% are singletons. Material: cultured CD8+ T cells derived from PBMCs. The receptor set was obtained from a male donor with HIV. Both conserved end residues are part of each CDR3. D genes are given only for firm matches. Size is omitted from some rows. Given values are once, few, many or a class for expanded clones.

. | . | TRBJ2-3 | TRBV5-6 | TGTGCCAGCAGCTTAAGCACAGATACGCAGTATTTT | CASSLSTDTQYF
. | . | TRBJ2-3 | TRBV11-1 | TGTGCCAGCAGCTTAGATCCCCCAGGAGGATATGAAGATACGCAGTATTTT | CASSLDPPGGYEDTQYF
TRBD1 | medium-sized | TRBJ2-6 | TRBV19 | TGTGCCAGTGGGACAGGGGGCTCTGGGGCCAACGTCCTGACTTTC | CASGTGGSGANVLTF